This T cell receptor beta chain was recorded in a study of shared clonotypes between healthy human individuals. Study-level results: About 5% was the fraction of naive CD4 clonotypes found shared across a few donors. Naive subsets usually exceeded memory subsets in estimated richness. Clonotype sharing across donors was expected to vary with sequencing depth.

The ends were cut back, 0 bases at V and 5 bases at J, with 7 bases in the middle. The CDR3 runs 13 residues. CDR1 and CDR2 from the germline V gene are MNHEY and SVGAGI. CD8 cells classed as naive were CD45RO-negative and positively selected for CCR7, excluding terminally differentiated effector memory CD45RA+ cells. This clone was detected only a few times. Its antigen is currently unknown. The identical CDR3 is also encoded by other nucleotide sequences in the sample. Generated by immunoSEQ multiplex PCR, the TCRdb table keeps only in-frame clones and is missing some. The sample carries about 2.1 million clones, 85% to 95% recorded once.

This chain uses TRBV6-5 with TRBJ1-2; D remains unclear. The sample comprised naive CD8+ T cells from PBMCs. The source is a man aged 18 to 30 in good health. Some clones in this sample may be carry-over from other donors' samples. CDR3 nucleotide sequence: TGTGCCAGCAGTTACTCGGGCCTGTATGGCTACACCTTC. Protein: CASSYSGLYGYTF.